A single sample is the source of the 19 T cell receptor beta chains below, sequenced in a study of identical twins. TCRdb reprocessed the 5' RACE reads with MiXCR, giving one entry per CDR3 protein. This table has approximately 600,000 distinct CDR3 sequences, over 8.5% appearing once. The same data also went into a second study, on yellow fever vaccine responses in identical twins.

The sample taken for sequencing was PBMCs. The receptor set was obtained from a woman between 18 and 30 years old in good health.

The V and J genes are TRBV7-2 and TRBJ1-1; D not resolved. CDR1 is SGHTA, CDR2 FQGNSA, per germline. The length of the CDR3 is 16 residues. V lost 4 bases and J 1 base, leaving 16 bases between the germline ends. CDR3 residues: CASSSPSRRTNTEAFF. DNA of the CDR3: TGTGCCAGCAGCTCCCCGTCAAGGAGGACGAACACTGAAGCTTTCTTT.

This clonotype was seen a handful of times. CDR3 region: CASSLEAGLTYNEQFF. CDR3 nucleotides: TGTGCCAGCAGTTTAGAGGCGGGACTCACCTACAATGAGCAGTTCTTC. The chain is built from TRBV12-3 or TRBV12-4 and TRBJ2-1; weak D call: TRBD2 (6 bases). The CDR3 runs to 16 residues. V was shortened by 1 base and J by 2 bases, with 12 bases between the two germline ends.

The gene calls are TRBV2 and TRBJ2-2; 7 bases map to TRBD1. CDR3 length: 18 amino acids. V was pared by 11 bases and J by 0 bases, with 18 bases of the junction left unmatched. The germline V gene encodes CDR1 SNHLY and CDR2 FYNNEI. The CDR3 region is CAFCKRQGNYANTGELFF. The CDR3 DNA reads TGTGCCTTCTGCAAGAGACAGGGAAACTACGCGAACACCGGGGAGCTGTTTTTT.

The chain has TRBV3-1 and TRBJ2-7, with 13 bases matching TRBD2. Trimming removed 5 bases from V and 3 bases from J; junction bases left unmatched: 1. The CDR3 totals 14 residues. Germline V gene data show CDR1 as LGHDT and CDR2 as YNNKEL (reference sequence). The CDR3 is CASSGTSGDYEQYF. In DNA form, the CDR3 reads TGTGCCAGCAGCGGGACTAGCGGGGACTACGAGCAGTACTTC.

This clonotype came up a few times. J is TRBJ2-3 and V is TRBV28; D is unclear. The CDR3 is 15 residues long. With 3 bases removed from V and 6 bases from J, the gap between germline ends came to 16 bases. Germline lookup yields CDR1 MDHEN and CDR2 SYDVKM. This CDR3 reads CASSFFINSDDTQYF. In DNA, the CDR3 is TGTGCCAGCAGTTTTTTCATAAATTCTGATGATACGCAGTATTTT.

This clonotype appeared many times. V is TRBV12-3 or TRBV12-4 and J is TRBJ2-2; D is perhaps TRBD2 (6 bases). This CDR3 region has 15 residues. V shed 8 bases and J shed 3 bases, with 16 bases lying between them. CDR3: CASRLGGVDTGELFF. The CDR3 DNA is TGTGCCAGCCGCCTGGGGGGTGTAGACACCGGGGAGCTGTTTTTT.

This clonotype has at least ten counts. The chain joins TRBV7-3 to TRBJ2-7; TRBD1 matches at 11 bases. This CDR3 is 15 amino acids long. The germline gives CDR1 SGHTA, CDR2 FQGTGA. Trimming took 1 base from V and 3 from J; bases not matched to a gene: 2. CDR3 in DNA: TGTGCCAGCAGCTTAAGCGGGACAGGGGGCTACGAGCAGTACTTC. It encodes CASSLSGTGGYEQYF. The whole variable domain, filled in from reference TRBV7-3 and TRBJ2-7, reads GAGVSQTPSNKVTEKGKYVELRCDPISGHTALYWYRQSLGQGPEFLIYFQGTGAADDSGLPNDRFFAVRPEGSVSTLKIQRTERGDSAVYLCASSLSGTGGYEQYFGPGTRLTVT.

This clonotype occurred a few times. This chain uses TRBV15 with TRBJ2-1; weak D call: TRBD1 (7 bases). The germline V gene has CDR1 LNHNV and CDR2 YYDKDF (reference sequence). V lost 5 bases and J lost 4, with 21 bases in between. This CDR3 region has 17 residues. As DNA, the CDR3 is TGTGCCACCAGCGGCCCTACAGGGGCGGAGGGGTACAATGAGCAGTTCTTC. Residues: CATSGPTGAEGYNEQFF.

The rearrangement joins TRBV27 to TRBJ2-5; D remains unclear. CDR1 and CDR2 from the germline V gene are MNHEY and SMNVEV (reference sequence). Trimming pared 3 bases from V and 2 bases from J, leaving 13 bases between. The CDR3 runs to 15 residues. In DNA form, the CDR3 reads TGTGCCAGCAGTTTTTGGAACGGCGTTCAAGAGACCCAGTACTTC. Translated: CASSFWNGVQETQYF.

This clonotype was seen a handful of times. CDR3: CSAREGLAVYNEQFF. For the CDR3, the DNA is TGCAGTGCTAGAGAAGGACTAGCGGTATACAATGAGCAGTTCTTC. The chain recombines TRBV20-1 with TRBJ2-1, with TRBD2 matching 10 bases. V gave up 0 bases and J gave up 4 bases; unmatched junction bases: 3. CDR1 is DFQATT, CDR2 SNEGSKA, per germline (reference sequence). The CDR3 runs to 15 residues.

This clonotype turned up a few times. The CDR3 DNA follows: TGTGCCAGCAGTTACAGCGGTTCCGGCGGGGAGCTGTTTTTT. Protein product: CASSYSGSGGELFF. V gene TRBV6-2 or TRBV6-3 combines with J gene TRBJ2-2, with TRBD2 as a possible D gene (5 bases). The CDR3 contains 14 residues. The V end was cut by 2 bases, the J end by 7 bases, with 11 bases between. Germline lookup yields CDR1 MNHEY and CDR2 SVGEGT.

This clonotype showed up just a few times. The rearrangement links TRBV5-1 to TRBJ2-4, with D perhaps matching TRBD2 (6 bases). Germline loops: CDR1 SGHRS, CDR2 YFSETQ. The CDR3 has 15 residues. V was clipped by 4 bases and J by 3 bases, with 14 bases between them. CDR3 amino acids: CASSNGDWDKNIQYF. As DNA, the CDR3 is TGCGCCAGCAGCAACGGGGACTGGGACAAAAACATTCAGTACTTC.

This clonotype has ten or more counts. The chain carries TRBV4-2 and TRBJ1-3; tentatively, D is TRBD1 (5 bases). Germline V gene sequence: CDR1 LGHNA, CDR2 YNFKEQ. V lost 5 bases, J lost 2 bases, and 16 bases lay in between. CDR3 size: 16 residues. CDR3 in amino acids: CASSGERGLAGNTIYF. The CDR3 nucleotides are TGTGCCAGCAGCGGTGAGAGGGGCCTCGCTGGAAACACCATATATTTT.

This clonotype was picked up a small number of times. The chain combines TRBV28 with TRBJ2-3, with no clear D. The ends were cut back, 5 bases at V and 7 bases at J, with 13 bases in the middle. This CDR3 has 13 amino acids. Germline loops: CDR1 MDHEN, CDR2 SYDVKM. CDR3 sequence: CASSPLHGHTQYF. CDR3 coding DNA: TGTGCCAGCAGTCCTCTCCATGGGCATACGCAGTATTTT. The full variable domain, with the rest looked up from reference TRBV28 and TRBJ2-3, is DVKVTQSSRYLVKRTGEKVFLECVQDMDHENMFWYRQDPGLGLRLIYFSYDVKMKEKGDIPEGYSVSREKKERFSLILESASTNQTSMYLCASSPLHGHTQYFGPGTRLTVL.

The CDR3 DNA reads TGCAGCGTGCTGCCTAACTCCTACGAGCAGTACTTC. Protein sequence: CSVLPNSYEQYF. This rearrangement joins TRBV29-1 to TRBJ2-7, with D unresolved. V lost 6 bases and J lost 0, with 9 bases in between. The CDR3 sequence is 12 residues long. The germline CDR1 and CDR2 sequences are SQVTM and ANQGSEA.

This rearrangement joins TRBV6-5 to TRBJ2-3; D call uncertain. CDR1 MNHEY and CDR2 SVGAGI come from the germline V gene. The CDR3 contains 12 residues. Trimming left V 5 bases short and J 5 bases short, with 8 bases between. The CDR3 sequence is CASSALGDTQYF. The CDR3 DNA is TGTGCCAGCAGTGCACTTGGAGATACGCAGTATTTT.

This clonotype was counted a few times. This chain joins TRBV7-6 and TRBJ2-2; maybe TRBD2 (6 bases). CDR1 and CDR2 from the germline V gene are SGHVS and FNYEAQ. The V end lost 5 bases, the J end lost 3 bases, and 25 bases lay between the germline ends. This CDR3 region has 19 residues. The CDR3 loop is CASSPRLVPRSGDTGELFF. As DNA, the CDR3 is TGTGCCAGCAGCCCAAGACTAGTACCCCGGTCGGGGGACACCGGGGAGCTGTTTTTT.

This clonotype appeared many times. This chain connects TRBV2 to TRBJ2-1, with 11 bases that match TRBD2. The length of the CDR3 is 15 residues. The germline CDR1 and CDR2 sequences are SNHLY and FYNNEI. With V trimmed by 6 bases and J by 9 bases, 10 bases remained unmatched. CDR3 residues: CASRVTSGAYPEQFF. In DNA form, the CDR3 reads TGTGCCAGCAGGGTGACTAGCGGGGCTTACCCTGAGCAGTTCTTC.

This chain links TRBV12-3 or TRBV12-4 with TRBJ2-1; 7 bases are shared with TRBD2. With 5 bases clipped from V and 7 bases from J, the junction kept 11 bases outside the gene matches. This CDR3 region has 15 residues. In DNA form, the CDR3 reads TGTGCCAGCAGTCCTAGCGGTGACGGCGGGAATGAGCAGTTCTTC. It is translated as CASSPSGDGGNEQFF.